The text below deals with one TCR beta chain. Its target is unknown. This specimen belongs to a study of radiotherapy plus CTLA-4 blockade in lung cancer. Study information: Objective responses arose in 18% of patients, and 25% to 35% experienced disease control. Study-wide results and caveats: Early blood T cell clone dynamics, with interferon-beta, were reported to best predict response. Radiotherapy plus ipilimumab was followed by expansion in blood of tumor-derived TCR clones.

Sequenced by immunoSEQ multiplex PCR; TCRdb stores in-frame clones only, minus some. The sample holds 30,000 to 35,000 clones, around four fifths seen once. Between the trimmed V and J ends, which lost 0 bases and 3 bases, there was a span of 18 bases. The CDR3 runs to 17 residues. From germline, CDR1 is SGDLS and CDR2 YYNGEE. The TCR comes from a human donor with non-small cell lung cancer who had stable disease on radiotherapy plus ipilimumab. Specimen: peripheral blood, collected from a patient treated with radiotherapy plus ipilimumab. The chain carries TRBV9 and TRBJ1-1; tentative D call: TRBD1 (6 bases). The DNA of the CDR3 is TGTGCCAGCAGCGTAGCAGGGGCTTCCCTCGGGGACACTGAAGCTTTCTTT. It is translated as CASSVAGASLGDTEAFF.